Described below is a single T cell receptor (beta chain) sequence and its context. The sample comes from a study of radiation and T cells in renal cell carcinoma. Noted time point: blood 4 weeks post-SBRT, at nephrectomy. Indicated treatment: 15 Gy SBRT to primary tumor, nephrectomy 4 weeks later. CDR1 and CDR2 from the germline V gene are SQVTM and ANQGSEA. The CDR3 runs to 12 residues. Trimming cost V 7 bases and J 2 bases, with 11 bases left between them. Some clones are missing from TCRdb's copy, which holds only in-frame ones; the method was immunoSEQ multiplex PCR. The sample yields some 100,000 clones, roughly 84% seen once.

The chain employs TRBV29-1 and TRBJ1-2; D remains ambiguous. This clonotype was sampled from a man aged 55 to 70 with renal cell carcinoma. The sample was blood, taken from a patient whose treatment included radiotherapy and nephrectomy. This CDR3 is CSASRENYGYTF. Here the CDR3 DNA reads TGCAGCGCTTCCCGGGAAAACTATGGCTACACCTTC.